The 32 T cell receptor beta chains listed next were all sequenced from one sample in a study of shared clonotypes between healthy human individuals. The assay was immunoSEQ multiplex PCR, and TCRdb's table has in-frame clones only and misses some. The sample carries roughly 1 million clones, around 82% recorded once. Sample: memory CD4+ T cells from PBMCs. Described subset: CD45RA-negative fraction. The receptor set was obtained from a man aged 18 to 30 in good health. Some clones in this sample may be carry-over from other donors' samples.

In its sample, this clone was seen a few times. The V call is TRBV5-1, the J call TRBJ1-2, with D tentatively TRBD1 (5 bases). Germline V CDR1 and CDR2: SGHRS, YFSETQ. The CDR3 spans 13 residues. V was trimmed by 4 bases and J by 6 bases, leaving 13 bases between them. The DNA of the CDR3 is TGCGCCAGCAGCAATCCGTCGGGGGATGGCTACACCTTC. This gives the protein CASSNPSGDGYTF.

Turning to this clone: In the same sample, other DNA sequences code for this CDR3. V and J are TRBV18 and TRBJ1-1; possible D gene TRBD1, 5 bases. V was cut by 1 base and J by 5 bases, with 8 bases left in between. Germline V gene data show CDR1 as KGHSH and CDR2 as LQKENI. This CDR3 is built from 13 residues. The DNA of the CDR3 is TGTGCCAGCTCACCACGGGGGGATACTGAAGCTTTCTTT. The encoded protein is CASSPRGDTEAFF.

The V gene is TRBV6-1, the J gene TRBJ2-7; D is perhaps TRBD1 (6 bases). The germline gives CDR1 MNHNS, CDR2 SASEGT. This CDR3 region has 18 residues. The V end was cut by 0 bases, the J end by 3 bases, with 21 bases between. Here the CDR3 reads CASSEAHYLMGQSYEQYF. The CDR3 region has the DNA TGTGCCAGCAGTGAAGCGCATTATCTTATGGGACAAAGCTACGAGCAGTACTTC.

The J gene is TRBJ2-5, the V gene TRBV10-1; 7 bases fit TRBD1. V gave up 5 bases and J gave up 5 bases; unmatched junction bases: 14. Per the germline V gene, CDR1 is WNHNN and CDR2 is SYGVQD (reference sequence). This CDR3 is 16 amino acids long. Here the CDR3 reads CASSRCRSSTGETQYF. The DNA of the CDR3 is TGCGCCAGCAGTCGTTGCCGTTCATCGACAGGGGAGACCCAGTACTTC.

J is TRBJ2-1 and V is TRBV28; 8 bases are a match to TRBD2. Germline CDR1 MDHEN, CDR2 SYDVKM. V lost 3 bases to trimming and J lost 6 bases; unmatched junction nucleotides: 7. CDR3 length: 15 residues. The CDR3 here is CASSFVGRGGNEQFF. The CDR3 bases are TGTGCCAGCAGTTTTGTCGGGAGGGGAGGCAATGAGCAGTTCTTC. The variable domain in full, completed from reference TRBV28 and TRBJ2-1, reads DVKVTQSSRYLVKRTGEKVFLECVQDMDHENMFWYRQDPGLGLRLIYFSYDVKMKEKGDIPEGYSVSREKKERFSLILESASTNQTSMYLCASSFVGRGGNEQFFGPGTRLTVL.

The rearrangement uses TRBV4-2 and TRBJ2-1, with 15 bases that match TRBD2. Germline CDR1 is LGHNA and CDR2 is YNFKEQ. Unmatched junction bases numbered 6, after V lost 1 base and J lost 2 bases. There are 19 residues in the CDR3. As DNA, the CDR3 is TGTGCCAGCAGCCAAGCAGGACTAGCGGGAGGGATCACCTACAATGAGCAGTTCTTC. Amino acids: CASSQAGLAGGITYNEQFF.

The table lists this clone with a few counts. This sequence joins TRBV9 and TRBJ2-2, with 10 bases aligning to TRBD2. Germline loops: CDR1 SGDLS, CDR2 YYNGEE. CDR3 length: 18 amino acids. The ends lost 4 bases at V and 4 bases at J; junction bases unmatched: 13. CDR3 residues: CASSPRGAGGPSTGELFF. In DNA, the CDR3 is TGTGCCAGCAGCCCCAGGGGAGCGGGAGGGCCGAGCACCGGGGAGCTGTTTTTT.

The rearrangement joins TRBV28 to TRBJ2-1; 14 nucleotides line up with TRBD2. The CDR3 is 18 residues long. Germline lookup yields CDR1 MDHEN and CDR2 SYDVKM. V was clipped by 9 bases and J by 0 bases; unmatched bases: 10. The CDR3, as DNA: TGTGCCAGGATCCGGACTAGCGGGAGGATCCCCTCCTACAATGAGCAGTTCTTC. It translates to CARIRTSGRIPSYNEQFF.

The chain joins TRBV4-1 to TRBJ2-2, with 11 bases that match TRBD1. The CDR3 is 16 residues long. V was clipped by 3 bases and J by 3 bases; unmatched bases: 3. The germline CDR1 and CDR2 sequences are MGHRA and YSYEKL. CDR3 residues: CASSQLGQGDTGELFF. The DNA of the CDR3 is TGCGCCAGCAGCCAGCTGGGACAGGGGGACACCGGGGAGCTGTTTTTT.

This clone is a singleton in its sample. V usage is TRBV5-6 and J usage is TRBJ2-3; D remains ambiguous. Germline lookup yields CDR1 SGHDT and CDR2 YYEEEE. The V and J ends lost 0 bases and 6 bases respectively, with 8 bases between them. This CDR3 spans 13 amino acids. The CDR3 DNA sequence: TGTGCCAGCAGCTTGGGAAACACGGATACGCAGTATTTT. It yields the protein CASSLGNTDTQYF.

The chain employs TRBV7-7 and TRBJ2-2; D is unclear. Germline CDR1 and CDR2: SSHAT and FNYEAQ (reference sequence). The CDR3 has 16 residues. Trimming left V 2 bases short and J 0 bases short, with 10 bases between. The CDR3: CASSLFNPANTGELFF. The DNA of the CDR3 is TGTGCCAGCAGCTTATTCAATCCCGCGAACACCGGGGAGCTGTTTTTT.

This chain uses TRBV29-1 with TRBJ2-1, with a weak D call TRBD2 (5 bases). Germline loops: CDR1 SQVTM, CDR2 ANQGSEA. This CDR3 has 13 amino acids. Trimming pared 4 bases from V and 10 bases from J, leaving 17 bases between. CDR3 region: CSVGRPEPGEQFF. As DNA, the CDR3 is TGCAGCGTTGGGAGGCCAGAACCGGGCGAGCAGTTCTTC.

Points on this clone: The sample has other DNA sequences that encode this CDR3 too. The chain couples TRBV10-3 to TRBJ1-5; TRBD1 matches at 7 bases. The CDR3 is 14 residues long. V lost 4 bases and J lost 6; bases outside the gene matches: 6. In germline, CDR1 is ENHRY, CDR2 SYGVKD. CDR3 region: CAISGGTAAQPQHF. CDR3 nucleotide sequence: TGTGCCATCAGTGGCGGGACAGCCGCTCAGCCCCAGCATTTT.

The CDR3 region has the DNA TGTGCCAGCTCACCACAACTAGGGAGCAATCAGCCCCAGCATTTT. Translated: CASSPQLGSNQPQHF. The rearrangement links TRBV18 to TRBJ1-5; D is undetermined. Germline CDR1 KGHSH, CDR2 LQKENI. The CDR3 totals 15 residues. The V end was cut by 1 base, the J end by 1 base, with 8 bases between.

This sequence joins TRBV7-9 and TRBJ2-1; D possibly matches TRBD1 or TRBD2 (6 bases each). Looked up from germline, CDR1 is SEHNR and CDR2 is FQNEAQ (reference sequence). V lost 8 bases and J 4 bases, leaving 12 bases between the germline ends. This CDR3 is 13 amino acids long. This CDR3 is CASLGGQYNEQFF. CDR3 in DNA: TGTGCCAGCTTGGGGGGACAATACAATGAGCAGTTCTTC.

This sequence joins TRBV18 and TRBJ2-2; D might be TRBD1 (6 bases). V was shortened by 0 bases and J by 2 bases, with 7 bases between the two germline ends. CDR1 and CDR2 (germline): KGHSH, LQKENI. CDR3 size: 15 residues. CDR3 region: CASSPPGQNTGELFF. CDR3 nucleotide sequence: TGTGCCAGCTCACCACCGGGACAAAACACCGGGGAGCTGTTTTTT. Using reference TRBV18 and TRBJ2-2 for the parts outside the CDR3, the full variable domain is NAGVMQNPRHLVRRRGQEARLRCSPMKGHSHVYWYRQLPEEGLKFMVYLQKENIIDESGMPKERFSAEFPKEGPSILRIQQVVRGDSAAYFCASSPPGQNTGELFFGEGSRLTVL.

This clone was observed many times. The V call is TRBV4-2, the J call TRBJ2-3; 7 bases are shared with TRBD1. CDR1 is LGHNA and CDR2 is YNFKEQ in the germline V gene. The CDR3 is 16 residues long. The junction had 11 bases not matched to a gene; V was cut back by 4 bases and J by 4 bases. The CDR3 DNA follows: TGTGCCAGCAGCCCCGGACTCACAGGGGTCGCAGATACGCAGTATTTT. This codes for CASSPGLTGVADTQYF.

This clone was observed a few times. The chain uses TRBV18 and TRBJ2-2; 8 bases agree with TRBD1. With 3 bases clipped from V and 6 bases from J, the junction kept 0 bases outside the gene matches. There are 13 residues in the CDR3. CDR1 is KGHSH, CDR2 LQKENI, per germline. The CDR3 sequence is CASSPTGAGELFF. Here the CDR3 DNA reads TGTGCCAGCTCACCGACAGGGGCCGGGGAGCTGTTTTTT.

The rearrangement joins TRBV5-1 to TRBJ1-1, with D tentatively TRBD1 (5 bases). The germline gives CDR1 SGHRS, CDR2 YFSETQ. Trimming took 0 bases from V and 0 from J, leaving 9 bases between them. The CDR3 spans 15 residues. The CDR3 DNA reads TGCGCCAGCAGCTTGGGCAGGACAATGAACACTGAAGCTTTCTTT. Protein product: CASSLGRTMNTEAFF.

The chain employs TRBV5-1 and TRBJ1-1; weak D call: TRBD1 (5 bases). The CDR3 totals 15 residues. Trimming stripped 5 bases from V and 2 bases from J, with 16 bases between. The germline V gene has CDR1 SGHRS and CDR2 YFSETQ. DNA of the CDR3: TGCGCCAGCAGTTTAAGCCCGGGGACCAACACTGAAGCTTTCTTT. This translates into CASSLSPGTNTEAFF.

This clone was counted only a few times. This rearrangement joins TRBV7-9 to TRBJ2-1, with 7 bases that match TRBD2. J gave up 5 bases and V 5 bases, and 21 bases lay outside the gene matches. CDR3 size: 19 residues. Germline lookup yields CDR1 SEHNR and CDR2 FQNEAQ (reference sequence). The CDR3 DNA sequence: TGTGCCAGCAGCCGAACTCCGGGACTACCAAGTGAACCAGACAATGAGCAGTTCTTC. It yields the protein CASSRTPGLPSEPDNEQFF.

The J gene is TRBJ2-7, the V gene TRBV5-4; TRBD2 is a possible D gene (5 bases). This CDR3 contains 12 residues. V lost 4 bases and J 2 bases, leaving 7 bases between the germline ends. Germline V gene sequence: CDR1 SGHNT, CDR2 YYREEE (reference sequence). As DNA, the CDR3 is TGTGCCAGCAGCCGGGAAACCTACGAGCAGTACTTC. Translated: CASSRETYEQYF.

About this clone: This same CDR3 is encoded by further DNA sequences in the sample. The rearrangement uses TRBV6-5 and TRBJ1-2; possible D gene TRBD1, 5 bases. This CDR3 spans 13 amino acids. The germline CDR1 and CDR2 sequences are MNHEY and SVGAGI. V lost 3 bases and J lost 4, with 9 bases in between. CDR3 protein: CASSYGGGYGYTF. The CDR3 DNA reads TGTGCCAGCAGTTATGGGGGGGGCTATGGCTACACCTTC.

The chain has TRBV28 and TRBJ2-5, with D perhaps matching TRBD1 (5 bases). CDR1 is MDHEN and CDR2 is SYDVKM in the germline V gene. V was cut by 4 bases and J by 5 bases, with 14 bases left in between. CDR3 length: 14 amino acids. For the CDR3, the DNA is TGTGCCAGCAGTTATGAGACAGCCCGGGAGACCCAGTACTTC. This sequence encodes CASSYETARETQYF.

The chain is built from TRBV28 and TRBJ1-2; D gene uncertain. V shed 7 bases and J shed 2 bases, with 5 bases lying between them. This CDR3 region has 11 residues. CDR1 MDHEN and CDR2 SYDVKM come from the germline V gene. The CDR3 DNA is TGTGCCAGCAATATGAACTATGGCTACACCTTC. Translated: CASNMNYGYTF.

This clone showed up just once. The chain uses TRBV29-1 and TRBJ2-4; TRBD2 agrees at 8 bases. V was clipped by 4 bases and J by 7 bases; unmatched bases: 6. CDR1 is SQVTM, CDR2 ANQGSEA, per germline. The CDR3 runs to 13 residues. CDR3 nucleotide sequence: TGCAGCGTTGCGGTTAGCGGGACGAACATTCAGTACTTC. Protein sequence: CSVAVSGTNIQYF.

V and J are TRBV28 and TRBJ2-7; a weak D match, TRBD2 (6 bases). V was pared by 3 bases and J by 0 bases, with 15 bases between. From germline, CDR1 is MDHEN and CDR2 SYDVKM. The CDR3 is 16 residues long. The CDR3 spells CASSFTGAGSSYEQYF. CDR3 DNA: TGTGCCAGCAGTTTTACTGGAGCGGGTAGCTCCTACGAGCAGTACTTC.

V usage is TRBV18 and J usage is TRBJ2-4, with 7 nucleotides matching TRBD2. Trimming cost V 0 bases and J 6 bases; bases outside gene matches: 8. Germline V gene data show CDR1 as KGHSH and CDR2 as LQKENI. This CDR3 has 16 amino acids. The CDR3 nucleotides are TGTGCCAGCTCACCACCGAGCCGGGGGGATGTAAACATTCAGTACTTC. Translating gives CASSPPSRGDVNIQYF.

V and J are TRBV9 and TRBJ2-4; TRBD1 is a possible D gene (6 bases). This CDR3 is 14 amino acids long. The germline V and J ends were trimmed by 0 bases and 8 bases, with 12 bases remaining between them. Germline CDR1 reads SGDLS; CDR2 reads YYNGEE. The CDR3 DNA reads TGTGCCAGCAGCGTAGGTACAGGGCTCTACATTCAGTACTTC. It encodes CASSVGTGLYIQYF.

The chain couples TRBV7-9 to TRBJ1-1; weak D call: TRBD1 (6 bases). Per the germline V gene, CDR1 is SEHNR and CDR2 is FQNEAQ (reference sequence). Trimming shortened V by 10 bases and J by 3 bases, and 24 bases separated the two germline ends. This CDR3 is 16 amino acids long. CDR3 DNA sequence: TGTGCCATCGGAGGCGGGGGGGGCGCCTTGGACACTGAAGCTTTCTTT. It codes for CAIGGGGGALDTEAFF.

The rearrangement uses TRBV7-9 and TRBJ2-4, with D maybe TRBD1 (6 bases). Trimming cost V 2 bases and J 1 base, with 9 bases left between them. This CDR3 spans 15 amino acids. Germline assignment: CDR1 SEHNR and CDR2 FQNEAQ (reference sequence). The DNA for the CDR3 is TGTGCCAGCAGCTTATACGACAGGGCCAAAAACATTCAGTACTTC. Protein sequence: CASSLYDRAKNIQYF. Full variable domain (rest looked up from reference TRBV7-9 and TRBJ2-4): DTGVSQNPRHKITKRGQNVTFRCDPISEHNRLYWYRQTLGQGPEFLTYFQNEAQLEKSRLLSDRFSAERPKGSFSTLEIQRTEQGDSAMYLCASSLYDRAKNIQYFGAGTRLSVL.

This rearrangement joins TRBV28 to TRBJ1-3; unclear D gene. CDR1 is MDHEN and CDR2 is SYDVKM in the germline V gene. CDR3 length equals 14 residues. V lost 2 bases to trimming and J lost 5 bases, with 10 bases between them. The CDR3 bases are TGTGCCAGCAGTTTAGACCCAGCTAGAAACACCATATATTTT. It codes for CASSLDPARNTIYF.